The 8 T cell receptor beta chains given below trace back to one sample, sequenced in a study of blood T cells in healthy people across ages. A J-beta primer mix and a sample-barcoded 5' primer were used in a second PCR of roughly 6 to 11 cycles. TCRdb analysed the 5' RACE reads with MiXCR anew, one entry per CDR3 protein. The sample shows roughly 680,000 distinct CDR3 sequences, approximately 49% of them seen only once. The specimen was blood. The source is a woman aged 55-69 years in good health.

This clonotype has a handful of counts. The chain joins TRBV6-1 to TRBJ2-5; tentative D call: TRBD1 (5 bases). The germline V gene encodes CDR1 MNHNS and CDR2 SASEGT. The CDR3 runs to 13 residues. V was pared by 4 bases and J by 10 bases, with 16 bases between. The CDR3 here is CASSAQDPSLQYF. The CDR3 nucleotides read TGTGCCAGCAGTGCACAGGACCCTTCCCTCCAGTACTTC.

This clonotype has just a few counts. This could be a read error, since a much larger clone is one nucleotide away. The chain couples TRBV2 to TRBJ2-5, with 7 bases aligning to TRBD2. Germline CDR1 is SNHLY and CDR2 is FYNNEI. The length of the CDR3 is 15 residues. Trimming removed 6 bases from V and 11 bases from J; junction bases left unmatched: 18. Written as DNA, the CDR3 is TGTGCCAGCAGATCCGGGACTACGACGTACAATGAGCAGTACTTC. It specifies CASRSGTTTYNEQYF.

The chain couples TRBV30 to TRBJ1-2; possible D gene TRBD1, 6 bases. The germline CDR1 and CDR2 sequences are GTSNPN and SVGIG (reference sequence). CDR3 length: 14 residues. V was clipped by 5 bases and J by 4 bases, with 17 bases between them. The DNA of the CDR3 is TGTGCCTGGCAGCCGGGGGGCCAGGTCTATGGCTACACCTTC. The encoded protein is CAWQPGGQVYGYTF.

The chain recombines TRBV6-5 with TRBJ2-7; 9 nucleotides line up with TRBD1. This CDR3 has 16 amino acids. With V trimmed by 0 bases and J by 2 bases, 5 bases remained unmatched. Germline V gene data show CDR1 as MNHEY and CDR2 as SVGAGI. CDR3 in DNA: TGTGCCAGCAGTTACTCGGCGGACAGGGGTACCTACGAGCAGTACTTC. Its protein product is CASSYSADRGTYEQYF.

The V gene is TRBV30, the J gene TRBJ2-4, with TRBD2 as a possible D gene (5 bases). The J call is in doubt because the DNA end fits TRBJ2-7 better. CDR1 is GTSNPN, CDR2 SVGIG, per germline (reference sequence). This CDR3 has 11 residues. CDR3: CAWLRDYEQYF. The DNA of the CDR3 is TGTGCCTGGCTCCGGGACTACGAGCAGTACTTC.

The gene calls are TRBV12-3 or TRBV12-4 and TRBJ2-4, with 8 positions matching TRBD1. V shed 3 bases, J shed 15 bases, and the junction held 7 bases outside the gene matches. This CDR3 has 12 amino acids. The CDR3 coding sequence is TGTGCCAGCAGTTTCTCAGGGGGCGTGAGGTACTTC. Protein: CASSFSGGVRYF.

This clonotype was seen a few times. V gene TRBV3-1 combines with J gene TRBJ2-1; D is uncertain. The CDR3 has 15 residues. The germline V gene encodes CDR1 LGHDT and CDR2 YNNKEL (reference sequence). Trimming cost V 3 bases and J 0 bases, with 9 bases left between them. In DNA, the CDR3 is TGTGCCAGCAGCCAGGACCGAAGCTCCTACAATGAGCAGTTCTTC. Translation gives CASSQDRSSYNEQFF.

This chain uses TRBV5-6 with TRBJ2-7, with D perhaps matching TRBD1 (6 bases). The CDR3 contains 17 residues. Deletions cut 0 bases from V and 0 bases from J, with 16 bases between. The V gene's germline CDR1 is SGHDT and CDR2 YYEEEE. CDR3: CASSLDPTGASSYEQYF. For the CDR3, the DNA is TGTGCCAGCAGCTTGGACCCGACAGGCGCCAGCTCCTACGAGCAGTACTTC.